The rows below give T cell receptor beta chains drawn from one sample of a study of T cell repertoires in cytomegalovirus infection. Which antigens these TCRs recognize remains unknown. TCRdb ran MiXCR on the reads and lists one entry per CDR3 protein. The table includes some 320,000 distinct CDR3 sequences, around 29% detected once. The sequencing used cultured PBMCs, collected from culture after CMV antigen stimulation. Receptors were obtained from a human donor in good health (CMV status not recorded). Some clones in this sample may be carry-over from other donors' samples. The CDR3 runs from the conserved cysteine through the conserved F or W. A D gene is named only where the DNA matches it firmly. Clone size appears in some rows only: once, few, many, or a class for an expanded clone.

clone_size,v_call,d_call,j_call,cdr3_nt,cdr3_aa
.,TRBV12-3/TRBV12-4,.,TRBJ2-7,TGTGCCAGCAGTTTTCTCCTCCCGGGACACCCGAGCGAGCAGTACTTC,CASSFLLPGHPSEQYF
few,TRBV27,.,TRBJ1-2,TGTGCCAGCAGTGTCAGGGAGGGCTATGGCTACACCTTC,CASSVREGYGYTF
.,TRBV25-1,.,TRBJ1-1,TGTGCCAGCAGCGAATTAGGTATCAGAGCTTTCTTT,CASSELGIRAFF
.,TRBV6-6,TRBD1,TRBJ2-7,TGTGCCAGCGCCATGACAGGGGCGCAGCAGTACTTC,CASAMTGAQQYF
many,TRBV7-6,TRBD2,TRBJ2-3,TGTGCCAGCAGCTTGGAAACTAGCGGGGGGACAGATACGCAGTATTTT,CASSLETSGGTDTQYF
many,TRBV6-1,TRBD2,TRBJ2-5,TGTGCCAGCAGCCCGGGACTAGCGGTTAATGGAGAGACCCAGTACTTC,CASSPGLAVNGETQYF
.,TRBV28,.,TRBJ2-5,TGTGCCAGCAGTTTATTCCTGGTTAGGGAGGAGACCCAGTACTTC,CASSLFLVREETQYF
few,TRBV2,TRBD2,TRBJ2-5,TGTGCCTGGATGCGGGGGAACCAAGAGACCCAGTACTTC,CAWMRGNQETQYF
few,TRBV6-5,.,TRBJ1-2,TGTGCCAGCAGGGGGGTCGGGGGCAAGTCCTATGGCTACACCTTC,CASRGVGGKSYGYTF
.,TRBV15,.,TRBJ2-1,TGTGCCACCAGCAGAGATCTCGAGGGACGGGCGCAGTTCTTC,CATSRDLEGRAQFF
few,TRBV24-1,TRBD1,TRBJ2-3,TGTGCCACCAGTGCTCCGGTAGGGACAGGGGGTTCAGATACGCAGTATTTT,CATSAPVGTGGSDTQYF
.,TRBV2,.,TRBJ1-1,TGTGCCAGCATGATGATTACTGAAGCTTTCTTT,CASMMITEAFF
.,TRBV11-2,.,TRBJ2-5,TGTGCCAGCAGCCTCACGAGAGGGCGAGAGACCCAGTACTTC,CASSLTRGRETQYF
.,TRBV7-2,TRBD2,TRBJ2-1,TGTGCCAGCAGCCCCGTTCTAGCGGGGGCGAGTGAGCAGTTCTTC,CASSPVLAGASEQFF
.,TRBV28,TRBD2,TRBJ2-1,TGTGCCAGCAACGAACCGGGACTAGCGCCCTACAATGAGCAGTTCTTC,CASNEPGLAPYNEQFF
few,TRBV12-5,.,TRBJ2-1,TGTGCTAGTGGTTTGGTAATTCTACAGGGAAAGAACAATGAGCAGTTCTTC,CASGLVILQGKNNEQFF
.,TRBV10-3,.,TRBJ1-5,TGTGCCACGGCGGGGGGAATCCAGCATCAGCCCCAGCATTTT,CATAGGIQHQPQHF
few,TRBV20-1,.,TRBJ2-7,TGCAGTGCTTTTAGTCCCAGCTCCTACGAGCAGTACTTC,CSAFSPSSYEQYF
few,TRBV10-1,TRBD1,TRBJ1-3,TGCGCCACCGAGGACAGGACTGGAAACACCATATATTTT,CATEDRTGNTIYF
.,TRBV19,TRBD1,TRBJ2-1,TGTGCCAGTCGGGACAGGGGGATATCCAATGTGCAGTTCTTC,CASRDRGISNVQFF
.,TRBV2,.,TRBJ1-1,TGTGCCAGCAGTGCAGGGGCACCGAACACTGAAGCTTTCTTT,CASSAGAPNTEAFF
.,TRBV10-3,.,TRBJ1-2,TGTGCCATCAGCGATGGGGTTATCAACTATGGCTACACCTTC,CAISDGVINYGYTF
many,TRBV7-8,TRBD1,TRBJ1-1,TGTGCCAGCAGCTTGGGTGCAGGGGGCGGGTCACGGACTGAAGCTTTCTTT,CASSLGAGGGSRTEAFF
few,TRBV11-1,.,TRBJ2-2,TGTGCCAGCAGTCCCCGATCGGCAGCTCCTCGAGGAGGGGAGCTGTTTTTT,CASSPRSAAPRGGELFF
many,TRBV5-4,TRBD1,TRBJ1-1,TGTGCCAGCAGCAGGGGGCAGGGTGGGACTGAAGCTTTCTTT,CASSRGQGGTEAFF
.,TRBV6-1,.,TRBJ1-1,TGTGCCAGCAGTGAAGTCGGGACGGCTGAAGCTTTCTTT,CASSEVGTAEAFF
.,TRBV7-2,TRBD2,TRBJ2-1,TGTGCCAGCAGCCAGATTAGCGGGAGTAACTCCTACAATGAGCAGTTCTTC,CASSQISGSNSYNEQFF
few,TRBV4-2,.,TRBJ2-2,TGTGCCAGCAGCCAAGTAGTAGCGAACACCGGGGAGCTGTTTTTT,CASSQVVANTGELFF
once,TRBV12-5,.,TRBJ1-1,TGTGCTAGTGGTTTGTCGGATAACACTGAAGCTTTCTTT,CASGLSDNTEAFF
.,TRBV7-9,.,TRBJ2-7,TGTGCCAGCAGCTCGTCAAGGGCGTACGAGCAGTACTTC,CASSSSRAYEQYF
.,TRBV7-2,.,TRBJ2-1,TGTGCCAGCAGCTTACCGGTCAGGACCAATGAGCAGTTCTTC,CASSLPVRTNEQFF
.,TRBV6-6,.,TRBJ1-6,TGTGCCAGCAGTTACTCTCGAGGGGATTCACCCCTCCACTTT,CASSYSRGDSPLHF
few,TRBV7-9,TRBD1,TRBJ2-7,TGTGCCAGCAGCAGACAGGGTTTTCGTGCGTCGGCGGAGCAGTACTTC,CASSRQGFRASAEQYF
.,TRBV4-1,TRBD1,TRBJ2-4,TGCGCCAGCAGCCAGCGACAGGGGGCAAGGGACATTCAGTACTTC,CASSQRQGARDIQYF
.,TRBV7-9,.,TRBJ2-7,TGTGCCAGCAGCTCGTGGCTAGCAAGCTACGAGCAGTACTTC,CASSSWLASYEQYF
few,TRBV6-1,TRBD2,TRBJ2-3,TGTGCCAGCAGTGAAGCGGCTAGCGGGGCGTCCCTCTTTAGCACAGATACGCAGTATTTT,CASSEAASGASLFSTDTQYF
.,TRBV19,TRBD2,TRBJ2-1,TGTGCCAGTAGTATTTCGACTAGCGTGAATGAGCAGTTCTTC,CASSISTSVNEQFF
.,TRBV20-1,.,TRBJ2-7,TGCAGTGCTAGAGATGGTAGCGGCCGGGAGCAGTACTTC,CSARDGSGREQYF
many,TRBV27,.,TRBJ1-6,TGTGCCAGCAGTGCCTCGGGTGTCCTCCACTTT,CASSASGVLHF
.,TRBV7-9,TRBD2,TRBJ2-7,TGTGCCAGCAGCTATACTAGCGGGTTAGACTCCTACGAGCAGTACTTC,CASSYTSGLDSYEQYF
.,TRBV12-3/TRBV12-4,.,TRBJ1-6,TGTGCCAGCAGTTTTGGAAGGGGCAGAAATTCACCCCTCCACTTT,CASSFGRGRNSPLHF
once,TRBV10-3,.,TRBJ2-3,TGTGCCATCCGGGACGGAGATAAGGATACGCAGTATTTT,CAIRDGDKDTQYF